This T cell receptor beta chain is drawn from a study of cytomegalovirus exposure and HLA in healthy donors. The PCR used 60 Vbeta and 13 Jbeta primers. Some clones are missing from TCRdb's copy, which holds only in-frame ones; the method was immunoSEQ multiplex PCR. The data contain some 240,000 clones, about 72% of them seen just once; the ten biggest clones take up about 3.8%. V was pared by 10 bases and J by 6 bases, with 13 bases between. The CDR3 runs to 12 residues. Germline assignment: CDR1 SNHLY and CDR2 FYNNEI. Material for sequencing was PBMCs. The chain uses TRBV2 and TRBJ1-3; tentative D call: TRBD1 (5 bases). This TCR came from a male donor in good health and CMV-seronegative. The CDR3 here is CATQGGENTIYF. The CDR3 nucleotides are TGTGCCACCCAAGGAGGGGAAAACACCATATATTTT.